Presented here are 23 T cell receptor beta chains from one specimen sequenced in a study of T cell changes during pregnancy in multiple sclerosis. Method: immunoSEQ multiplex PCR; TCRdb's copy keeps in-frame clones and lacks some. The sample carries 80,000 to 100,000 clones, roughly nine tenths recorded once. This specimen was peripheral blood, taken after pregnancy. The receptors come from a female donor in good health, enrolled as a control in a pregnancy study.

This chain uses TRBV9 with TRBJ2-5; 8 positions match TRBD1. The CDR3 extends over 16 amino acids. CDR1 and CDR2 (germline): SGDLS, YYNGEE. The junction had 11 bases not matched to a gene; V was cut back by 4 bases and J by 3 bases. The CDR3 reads CASSPGGLAHKETQYF. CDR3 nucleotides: TGTGCCAGCAGCCCAGGGGGCCTAGCGCATAAAGAGACCCAGTACTTC.

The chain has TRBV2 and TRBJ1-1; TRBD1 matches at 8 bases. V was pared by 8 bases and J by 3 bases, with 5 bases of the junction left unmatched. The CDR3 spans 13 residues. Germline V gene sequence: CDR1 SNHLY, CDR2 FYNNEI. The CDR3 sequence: CASGGQGHTEAFF. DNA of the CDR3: TGTGCCAGCGGAGGACAGGGCCACACTGAAGCTTTCTTT.

The chain's CDR3 is CASSSPPPRRPGELFF. In nucleotides, the CDR3 is TGTGCCAGCAGCTCCCCCCCACCGCGGCGACCCGGGGAGCTGTTTTTT. This chain links TRBV11-2 with TRBJ2-2; D ambiguous. The V and J ends lost 4 bases and 6 bases respectively, with 18 bases between them. Germline CDR1 reads SGHAT; CDR2 reads FQNNGV. The CDR3 is made up of 16 amino acids.

CDR3 sequence reads: CASRKEGAGNYEQYF. In nucleotides, the CDR3 is TGTGCCAGCAGAAAGGAGGGGGCGGGGAACTACGAGCAGTACTTC. V gene TRBV28 combines with J gene TRBJ2-7; D is perhaps TRBD1 (7 bases). Germline V CDR1 and CDR2: MDHEN, SYDVKM. CDR3 size: 15 residues. The V end lost 6 bases, the J end lost 3 bases, and 18 bases lay between the germline ends.

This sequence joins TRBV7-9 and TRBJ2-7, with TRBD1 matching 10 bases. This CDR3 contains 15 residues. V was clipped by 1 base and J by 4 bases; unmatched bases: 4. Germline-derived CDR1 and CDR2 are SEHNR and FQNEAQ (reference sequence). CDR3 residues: CASSLEGTGVYEQYF. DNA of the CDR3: TGTGCCAGCAGCTTAGAGGGGACAGGGGTATACGAGCAGTACTTC.

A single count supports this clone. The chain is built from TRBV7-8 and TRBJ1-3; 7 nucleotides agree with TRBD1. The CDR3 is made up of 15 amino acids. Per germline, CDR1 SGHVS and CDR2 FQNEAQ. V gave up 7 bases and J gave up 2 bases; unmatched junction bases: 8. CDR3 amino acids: CASTPQGTAGNTIYF. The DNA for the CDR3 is TGTGCCAGCACCCCACAGGGGACGGCTGGAAACACCATATATTTT.

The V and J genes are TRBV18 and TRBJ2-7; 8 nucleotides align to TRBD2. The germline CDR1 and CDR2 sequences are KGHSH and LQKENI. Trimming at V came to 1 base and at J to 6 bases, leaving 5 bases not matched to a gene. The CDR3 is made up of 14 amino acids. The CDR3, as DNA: TGTGCCAGCTCACCACTCCGGCGGGGGGTCGAGCAGTACTTC. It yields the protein CASSPLRRGVEQYF.

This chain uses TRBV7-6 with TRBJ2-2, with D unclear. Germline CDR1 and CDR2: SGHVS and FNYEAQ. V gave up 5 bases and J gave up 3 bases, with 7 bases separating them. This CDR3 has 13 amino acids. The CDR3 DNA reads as TGTGCCAGCAGCCCTAGTTACACCGGGGAGCTGTTTTTT. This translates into CASSPSYTGELFF.

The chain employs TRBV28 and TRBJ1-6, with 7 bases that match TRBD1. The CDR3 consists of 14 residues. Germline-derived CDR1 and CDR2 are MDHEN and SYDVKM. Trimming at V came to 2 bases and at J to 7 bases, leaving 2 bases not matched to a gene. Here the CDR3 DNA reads TGTGCCAGCAGTTTAACGACAGGGAATTCACCCCTCCACTTT. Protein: CASSLTTGNSPLHF.

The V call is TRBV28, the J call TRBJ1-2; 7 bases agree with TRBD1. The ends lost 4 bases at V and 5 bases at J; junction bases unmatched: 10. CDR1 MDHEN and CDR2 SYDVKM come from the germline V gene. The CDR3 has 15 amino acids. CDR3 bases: TGTGCCAGCAGTTCTACAGGGGCCCTTGATTATGGCTACACCTTC. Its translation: CASSSTGALDYGYTF.

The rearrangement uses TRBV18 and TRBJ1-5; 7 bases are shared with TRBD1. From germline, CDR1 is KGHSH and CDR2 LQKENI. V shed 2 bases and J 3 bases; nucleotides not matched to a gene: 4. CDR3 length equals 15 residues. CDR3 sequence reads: CASSPRQGNNQPQHF. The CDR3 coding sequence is TGTGCCAGCTCACCAAGACAGGGAAACAATCAGCCCCAGCATTTT. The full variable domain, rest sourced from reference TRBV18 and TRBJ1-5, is NAGVMQNPRHLVRRRGQEARLRCSPMKGHSHVYWYRQLPEEGLKFMVYLQKENIIDESGMPKERFSAEFPKEGPSILRIQQVVRGDSAAYFCASSPRQGNNQPQHFGDGTRLSIL.

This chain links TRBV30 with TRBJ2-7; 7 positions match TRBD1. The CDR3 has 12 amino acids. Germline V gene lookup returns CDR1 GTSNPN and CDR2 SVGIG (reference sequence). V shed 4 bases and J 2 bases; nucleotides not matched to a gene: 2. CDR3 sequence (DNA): TGTGCCTGGACAGGGGGTGCCTACGAGCAGTACTTC. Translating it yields CAWTGGAYEQYF. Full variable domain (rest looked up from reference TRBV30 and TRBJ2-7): SQTIHQWPATLVQPVGSPLSLECTVEGTSNPNLYWYRQAAGRGLQLLFYSVGIGQISSEVPQNLSASRPQDRQFILSSKKLLLSDSGFYLCAWTGGAYEQYFGPGTRLTVT.

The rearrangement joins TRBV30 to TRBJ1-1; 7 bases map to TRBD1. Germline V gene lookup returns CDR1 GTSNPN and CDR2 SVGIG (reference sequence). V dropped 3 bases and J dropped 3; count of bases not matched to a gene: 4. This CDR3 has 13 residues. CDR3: CAWRRDSHTEAFF. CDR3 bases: TGTGCCTGGAGGCGGGACAGCCACACTGAAGCTTTCTTT.

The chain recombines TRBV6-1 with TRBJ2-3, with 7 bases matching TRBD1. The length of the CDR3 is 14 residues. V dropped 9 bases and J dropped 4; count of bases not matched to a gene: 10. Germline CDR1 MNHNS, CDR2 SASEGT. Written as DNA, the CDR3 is TGTGCCAGTAAATTCTCAGGGGGAGCAGATACGCAGTATTTT. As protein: CASKFSGGADTQYF.

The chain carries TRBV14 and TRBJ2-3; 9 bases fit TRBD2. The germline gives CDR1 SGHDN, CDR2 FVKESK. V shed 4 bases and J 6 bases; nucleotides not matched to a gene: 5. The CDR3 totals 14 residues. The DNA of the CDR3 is TGTGCCAGCAGCCTTGGACTAGCGTGGGATACGCAGTATTTT. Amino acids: CASSLGLAWDTQYF. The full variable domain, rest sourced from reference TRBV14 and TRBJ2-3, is EAGVTQFPSHSVIEKGQTVTLRCDPISGHDNLYWYRRVMGKEIKFLLHFVKESKQDESGMPNNRFLAERTGGTYSTLKVQPAELEDSGVYFCASSLGLAWDTQYFGPGTRLTVL.

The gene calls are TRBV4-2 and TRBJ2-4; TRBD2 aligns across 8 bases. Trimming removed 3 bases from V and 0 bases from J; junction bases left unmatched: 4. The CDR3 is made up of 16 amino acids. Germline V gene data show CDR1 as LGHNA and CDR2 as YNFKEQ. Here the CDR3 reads CASSQAGGTAKNIQYF. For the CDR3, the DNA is TGTGCCAGCAGCCAGGCGGGGGGAACAGCCAAAAACATTCAGTACTTC.

CDR3 loop: CASSQDLRGGYQETQYF. The CDR3 DNA is TGTGCCAGCAGCCAAGATCTGCGGGGGGGGTACCAAGAGACCCAGTACTTC. The chain couples TRBV4-2 to TRBJ2-5, with 9 bases aligning to TRBD2. The V and J ends lost 0 bases and 0 bases, in that order; junction bases with no gene match: 5. The CDR3 sequence is 17 residues long. The germline gives CDR1 LGHNA, CDR2 YNFKEQ.

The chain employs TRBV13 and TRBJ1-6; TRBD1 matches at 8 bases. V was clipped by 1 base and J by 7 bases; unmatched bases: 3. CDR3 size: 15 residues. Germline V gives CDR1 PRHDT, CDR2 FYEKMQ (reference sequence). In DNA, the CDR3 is TGTGCCAGCAGCTTAGACGACAGGGGAAATTCACCCCTCCACTTT. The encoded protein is CASSLDDRGNSPLHF.

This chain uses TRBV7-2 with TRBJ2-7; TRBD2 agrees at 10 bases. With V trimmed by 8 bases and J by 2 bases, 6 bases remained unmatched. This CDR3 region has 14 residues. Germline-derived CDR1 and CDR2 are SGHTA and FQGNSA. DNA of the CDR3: TGTGCCAGCGTCAGCGGGGGGGGTCCCTACGAGCAGTACTTC. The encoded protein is CASVSGGGPYEQYF. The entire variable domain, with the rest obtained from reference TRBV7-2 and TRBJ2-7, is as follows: GAGVSQSPSNKVTEKGKDVELRCDPISGHTALYWYRQSLGQGLEFLIYFQGNSAPDKSGLPSDRFSAERTGGSVSTLTIQRTQQEDSAVYLCASVSGGGPYEQYFGPGTRLTVT.

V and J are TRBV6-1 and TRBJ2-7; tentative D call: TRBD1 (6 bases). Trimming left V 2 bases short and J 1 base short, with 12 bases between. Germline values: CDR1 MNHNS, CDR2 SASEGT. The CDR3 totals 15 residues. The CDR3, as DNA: TGTGCCAGCAGTGAAACAGGGAAGAGATCCTACGAGCAGTACTTC. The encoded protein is CASSETGKRSYEQYF.

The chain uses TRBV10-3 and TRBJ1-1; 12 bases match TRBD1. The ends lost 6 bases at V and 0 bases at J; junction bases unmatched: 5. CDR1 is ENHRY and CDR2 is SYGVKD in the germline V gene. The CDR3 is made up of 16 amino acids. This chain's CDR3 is CAISPGTGGMNTEAFF. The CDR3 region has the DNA TGTGCCATCAGCCCCGGGACAGGGGGCATGAACACTGAAGCTTTCTTT.

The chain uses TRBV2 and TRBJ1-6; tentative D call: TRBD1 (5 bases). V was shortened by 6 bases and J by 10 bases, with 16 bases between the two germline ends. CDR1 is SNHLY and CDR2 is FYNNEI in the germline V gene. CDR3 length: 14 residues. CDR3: CASRGRLDKSPLHF. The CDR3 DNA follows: TGTGCCAGCAGGGGGCGCTTGGACAAGTCACCCCTCCACTTT.

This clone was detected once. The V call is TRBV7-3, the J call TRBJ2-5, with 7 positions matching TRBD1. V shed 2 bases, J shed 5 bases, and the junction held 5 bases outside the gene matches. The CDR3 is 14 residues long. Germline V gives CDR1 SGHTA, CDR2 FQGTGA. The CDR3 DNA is TGTGCCAGCAGCTTATTAGGGGGCCTGGAGACCCAGTACTTC. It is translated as CASSLLGGLETQYF.